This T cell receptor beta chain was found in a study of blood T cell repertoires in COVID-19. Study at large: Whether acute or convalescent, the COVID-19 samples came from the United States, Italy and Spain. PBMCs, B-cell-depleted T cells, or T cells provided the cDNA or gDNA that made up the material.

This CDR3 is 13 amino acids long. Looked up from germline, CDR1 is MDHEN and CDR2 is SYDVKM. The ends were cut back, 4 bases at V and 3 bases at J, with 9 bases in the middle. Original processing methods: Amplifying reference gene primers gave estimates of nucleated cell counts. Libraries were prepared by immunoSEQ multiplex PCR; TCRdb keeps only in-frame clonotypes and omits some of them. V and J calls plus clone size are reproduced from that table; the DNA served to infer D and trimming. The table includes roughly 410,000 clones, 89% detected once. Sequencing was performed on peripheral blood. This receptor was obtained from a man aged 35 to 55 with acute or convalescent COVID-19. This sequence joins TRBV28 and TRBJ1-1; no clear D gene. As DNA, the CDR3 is TGTGCCAGCAGTTCGAGGTGGGACACTGAAGCTTTCTTT. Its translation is CASSSRWDTEAFF.